One sample yielded the 10 T cell receptor beta chains listed below, sequenced in a study of shared clonotypes between healthy human individuals. Profiled with immunoSEQ multiplex PCR; TCRdb holds only in-frame clones, not every one. The table lists around 620,000 clones, approximately 95% of them singletons. Terminally differentiated effector memory CD45RA+ cells were excluded from the naive CD8 cells, which were CD45RO-negative and positively selected for CCR7. The sample consisted of naive CD8+ T cells sorted from blood. The receptor set was obtained from a woman in her twenties or thirties in good health.

J is TRBJ2-1 and V is TRBV5-6; D may correspond to TRBD1 or TRBD2 (6 bases each). V was clipped by 2 bases and J by 6 bases, with 9 bases between them. The germline CDR1 and CDR2 sequences are SGHDT and YYEEEE. This CDR3 has 13 amino acids. CDR3 protein: CASSFGGGNEQFF. Here the CDR3 DNA reads TGTGCCAGCAGCTTCGGAGGGGGCAATGAGCAGTTCTTC.

This sequence joins TRBV4-1 and TRBJ2-5; D possibly corresponds to TRBD2 (6 bases). Deletions cut 1 base from V and 11 bases from J, with 20 bases between. The CDR3 has 15 residues. Germline CDR1 reads MGHRA; CDR2 reads YSYEKL. The CDR3 loop is CASSQVLGGEREQYF. Here the CDR3 DNA reads TGCGCCAGCAGCCAAGTCCTTGGCGGGGAGAGAGAGCAGTACTTC.

J is TRBJ2-7 and V is TRBV27; a possible D gene is TRBD2 (5 bases). The germline gives CDR1 MNHEY, CDR2 SMNVEV (reference sequence). V was pared by 3 bases and J by 2 bases, with 11 bases between. This CDR3 contains 14 residues. The CDR3 protein is CASSLVGAAYEQYF. In nucleotides, the CDR3 is TGTGCCAGCAGTTTGGTGGGAGCAGCCTACGAGCAGTACTTC.

The chain carries TRBV11-2 and TRBJ2-1; D gene uncertain. The V gene lost 5 bases and the J gene lost 6 bases, with 17 bases spanning the gap. CDR1 and CDR2 (germline): SGHAT, FQNNGV. There are 15 residues in the CDR3. This chain's CDR3 is CASSTLVRKGNEQFF. The CDR3 DNA reads as TGTGCCAGCAGCACCCTAGTGCGAAAGGGCAATGAGCAGTTCTTC. Complete variable domain (other parts from reference TRBV11-2 and TRBJ2-1): EAGVAQSPRYKIIEKRQSVAFWCNPISGHATLYWYQQILGQGPKLLIQFQNNGVVDDSQLPKDRFSAERLKGVDSTLKIQPAKLEDSAVYLCASSTLVRKGNEQFFGPGTRLTVL.

The V gene is TRBV11-2, the J gene TRBJ1-3; D remains unclear. Trimming removed 5 bases from V and 0 bases from J, with 11 bases in between. CDR1 is SGHAT, CDR2 FQNNGV, per germline. The CDR3 has 15 amino acids. The CDR3 DNA reads TGTGCCAGCAGCCCCGGACGGTACTCTGGAAACACCATATATTTT. Amino acid sequence: CASSPGRYSGNTIYF.

V usage is TRBV27 and J usage is TRBJ2-7; D possibly corresponds to TRBD2 (5 bases). The CDR3 is 14 residues long. Germline V gives CDR1 MNHEY, CDR2 SMNVEV (reference sequence). With 0 bases removed from V and 6 bases from J, the gap between germline ends came to 12 bases. CDR3 sequence reads: CASSLSSGLREQYF. The CDR3, as DNA: TGTGCCAGCAGTTTATCCTCCGGACTGCGCGAGCAGTACTTC.

The V and J genes are TRBV27 and TRBJ2-1; 7 positions agree with TRBD1. J lost 2 bases, V lost 4 bases, and 2 bases had no gene match. Germline lookup yields CDR1 MNHEY and CDR2 SMNVEV (reference sequence). This CDR3 comprises 14 residues. DNA for the CDR3: TGTGCCAGCAGTTCCGACAGGGCCTACAATGAGCAGTTCTTC. Its translation is CASSSDRAYNEQFF.

The V gene is TRBV7-9, the J gene TRBJ2-7; 7 bases map to TRBD1. Germline CDR1 SEHNR, CDR2 FQNEAQ (reference sequence). V shed 3 bases, J shed 7 bases, and the junction held 6 bases outside the gene matches. The CDR3 spans 13 residues. As DNA, the CDR3 is TGTGCCAGCAGCTTTGGACAGGTCAGGGAGCAGTACTTC. Translation: CASSFGQVREQYF.

The CDR3, as DNA: TGTGCCAGCAGCTCGACAGGGGGGGCGGATACGCAGTATTTT. It yields the protein CASSSTGGADTQYF. J is TRBJ2-3 and V is TRBV7-3; 9 positions match TRBD1. V trimming: 4 bases; J trimming: 6 bases; junction bases outside the gene matches: 5. CDR1 and CDR2 (germline): SGHTA, FQGTGA. The CDR3 is 14 residues long. Looking up the rest from reference TRBV7-3 and TRBJ2-3 gives the full variable domain: GAGVSQTPSNKVTEKGKYVELRCDPISGHTALYWYRQSLGQGPEFLIYFQGTGAADDSGLPNDRFFAVRPEGSVSTLKIQRTERGDSAVYLCASSSTGGADTQYFGPGTRLTVL.

V gene TRBV25-1 combines with J gene TRBJ2-5; D call uncertain. CDR1 is MGHDK and CDR2 is SYGVNS in the germline V gene. This CDR3 is built from 14 residues. Trimming cost V 5 bases and J 1 base, with 11 bases left between them. CDR3 in DNA: TGTGCCAGCAGTCCGACAATAGTCCAAGAGACCCAGTACTTC. Protein: CASSPTIVQETQYF.